These 21 T cell receptor beta chains were sequenced from one sample in a study of a mutant IDH1 vaccine in newly diagnosed glioma. Stated time point: baseline, week 1 (first vaccination visit). This sample's treatment: pre-vaccination baseline after standard-of-care therapy. Profiled with immunoSEQ multiplex PCR; TCRdb holds only in-frame clones, not every one. The sample comprises tens of thousands of clones, over 75% of which are singletons, and about 5.3% rests with the top ten. This specimen consisted of PBMCs, obtained from a glioma patient treated with radiotherapy, temozolomide or both. The receptor set was obtained from a middle-aged man with glioma. Some clones in this sample may be carry-over from other donors' samples.

For this clone: The junction departs from the called germline gene at one end, perhaps through a read error. This rearrangement joins TRBV7-7 to TRBJ1-6; D is ambiguous. Germline-derived CDR1 and CDR2 are SSHAT and FNYEAQ (reference sequence). CDR3 length equals 13 residues. CDR3 sequence: CASSFPAHSPLHF. The CDR3 nucleotides are TGTGCTAGCAGCTTTCCGGCCCATTCACCCCTCCACTTT.

V is TRBV9 and J is TRBJ1-3; D not resolved. CDR1 and CDR2 from the germline V gene are SGDLS and YYNGEE. V shed 0 bases and J shed 0 bases, with 10 bases lying between them. The CDR3 extends over 16 amino acids. As DNA, the CDR3 is TGTGCCAGCAGCGTAGGTCTAGGGAGCTCTGGAAACACCATATATTTT. It is translated as CASSVGLGSSGNTIYF.

Worth noting for this clone: A much larger clone differs from this one at a single base, so this may be a read error. V is TRBV6-6 and J is TRBJ2-7, with 7 bases identical to TRBD1. V trimming: 5 bases; J trimming: 0 bases; junction bases outside the gene matches: 4. Germline CDR1 and CDR2: MNHNY and SVGAGI (reference sequence). This CDR3 region has 14 residues. CDR3 loop: CASSDPGGSYEQYF. As DNA, the CDR3 is TGTGCCAGCAGTGACCCAGGGGGCTCCTACGAGCAGTACTTC.

The chain recombines TRBV5-1 with TRBJ2-1; 9 bases are shared with TRBD1. With 4 bases clipped from V and 8 bases from J, the junction kept 7 bases outside the gene matches. The germline V gene has CDR1 SGHRS and CDR2 YFSETQ. The CDR3 extends over 14 amino acids. CDR3 coding DNA: TGCGCCAGCAGCCTTGGGACAGGGTGGGATGAGCAGTTCTTC. Its translation: CASSLGTGWDEQFF.

The chain has TRBV2 and TRBJ1-2, with 7 bases matching TRBD1. The V segment lost 6 bases and the J segment 8 bases; nucleotides outside the gene matches: 9. The germline gives CDR1 SNHLY, CDR2 FYNNEI. The CDR3 has 13 amino acids. CDR3 sequence reads: CASRDRTSEGYTF. DNA for the CDR3: TGTGCCAGCAGGGACAGGACCTCTGAAGGCTACACCTTC.

This chain links TRBV5-4 with TRBJ2-7, with TRBD2 identical over 11 bases. Trimming cost V 3 bases and J 3 bases; bases outside gene matches: 5. The CDR3 contains 15 residues. Germline CDR1 is SGHNT and CDR2 is YYREEE (reference sequence). CDR3 sequence (DNA): TGTGCCAGCAGCTCTAGCGGGGGGATCGTCTACGAGCAGTACTTC. Its translation is CASSSSGGIVYEQYF.

The J gene is TRBJ2-7, the V gene TRBV7-6, with D hard to call. Germline V lookup: CDR1 SGHVS, CDR2 FNYEAQ. This CDR3 is 15 amino acids long. Trimming shortened V by 5 bases and J by 2 bases, and 16 bases separated the two germline ends. The CDR3: CASSPIPDGAYEQYF. The CDR3 DNA sequence: TGTGCCAGCAGCCCAATCCCTGACGGAGCCTACGAGCAGTACTTC. Complete variable domain (other parts from reference TRBV7-6 and TRBJ2-7): GAGVSQSPRYKVTKRGQDVALRCDPISGHVSLYWYRQALGQGPEFLTYFNYEAQQDKSGLPNDRFSAERPEGSISTLTIQRTEQRDSAMYRCASSPIPDGAYEQYFGPGTRLTVT.

The chain couples TRBV7-2 to TRBJ1-5, with a weak D call TRBD1 (5 bases). The germline V gene encodes CDR1 SGHTA and CDR2 FQGNSA. CDR3 length: 14 residues. V was cut by 5 bases and J by 3 bases, with 11 bases left in between. The CDR3 spells CASSPGNPNQPQHF. As DNA, the CDR3 is TGTGCCAGCAGCCCAGGGAATCCCAATCAGCCCCAGCATTTT.

The chain uses TRBV7-9 and TRBJ2-1; 14 bases fit TRBD2. Germline CDR1 SEHNR, CDR2 FQNEAQ (reference sequence). The CDR3 sequence is 13 residues long. V lost 8 bases, J lost 6 bases, and 0 bases stayed unmatched. In nucleotides, the CDR3 is TGTGCCAGCGGGACTAGCGGGGGCAATGAGCAGTTCTTC. Protein sequence: CASGTSGGNEQFF.

V and J are TRBV6-4 and TRBJ2-2; D not resolved. CDR3 length: 14 amino acids. Trimming took 2 bases from V and 1 from J, leaving 5 bases between them. The germline gives CDR1 MRHNA, CDR2 SNTAGT. CDR3 nucleotide sequence: TGTGCCAGCAGTGACAGGGAGAACACCGGGGAGCTGTTTTTT. Protein: CASSDRENTGELFF.

CDR3 nucleotides: TGTGCCAGCAGGGAGCTGGGGGAAAAACTGTTTTTT. It specifies CASRELGEKLFF. V is TRBV6-1 and J is TRBJ1-4; D remains unclear. Germline CDR1 reads MNHNS; CDR2 reads SASEGT. The CDR3 consists of 12 residues. V lost 6 bases to trimming and J lost 8 bases, with 10 bases between them.

The gene calls are TRBV11-3 and TRBJ2-7, with a possible D match to TRBD2 (5 bases). CDR1 SGHNT and CDR2 YENEEA come from the germline V gene. The CDR3 contains 14 residues. Trimming left V 2 bases short and J 1 base short, with 9 bases between. The CDR3 coding sequence is TGTGCCAGCAGCTTATATTCGGGATCCTACGAGCAGTACTTC. Translating it yields CASSLYSGSYEQYF.

V is TRBV5-8 and J is TRBJ2-1; perhaps TRBD2 as D (5 bases). Germline CDR1 is SGHTS and CDR2 is YDEGEE. This CDR3 has 12 amino acids. V lost 4 bases, J lost 5 bases, and 7 bases lay in between. CDR3 DNA sequence: TGTGCCAGCAGCCGGACTGACAATGAGCAGTTCTTC. This gives the protein CASSRTDNEQFF. Complete variable domain (other parts from reference TRBV5-8 and TRBJ2-1): EAGVTQSPTHLIKTRGQQATLRCSPISGHTSVYWYQQALGLGLQFLLWYDEGEERNRGNFPPRFSGRQFPNYSSELNVNALELEDSALYLCASSRTDNEQFFGPGTRLTVL.

The chain combines TRBV20-1 with TRBJ1-1; D gene uncertain. The V gene's germline CDR1 is DFQATT and CDR2 SNEGSKA (reference sequence). The CDR3 is 11 amino acids. V was shortened by 6 bases and J by 8 bases, with 13 bases between the two germline ends. CDR3 loop: CSALLRVEAFF. In nucleotides, the CDR3 is TGCAGTGCCCTACTACGGGTGGAAGCTTTCTTT.

The CDR3 reads CASSDRGGLHEQYF. Written as DNA, the CDR3 is TGTGCCAGCAGTGACAGGGGAGGGCTTCACGAGCAGTACTTC. The chain is built from TRBV6-1 and TRBJ2-7, with TRBD2 as a possible D gene (7 bases). Per the germline V gene, CDR1 is MNHNS and CDR2 is SASEGT. Trimming removed 3 bases at V and 5 bases at J, with 14 bases between. The CDR3 is 14 amino acids.

J is TRBJ2-7 and V is TRBV6-6; D perhaps matches TRBD1 (5 bases). Germline CDR1 MNHNY, CDR2 SVGAGI (reference sequence). The V end was cut by 0 bases, the J end by 0 bases, with 9 bases between. The CDR3 has 15 residues. The DNA for the CDR3 is TGTGCCAGCAGTTACTCGACAGACACCTCCTACGAGCAGTACTTC. Protein sequence: CASSYSTDTSYEQYF.

The chain recombines TRBV5-1 with TRBJ2-2; D gene ambiguous. Looked up from germline, CDR1 is SGHRS and CDR2 is YFSETQ. Between the trimmed V and J ends, which lost 4 bases and 1 base, there was a span of 8 bases. The CDR3 is 14 amino acids. CDR3: CASSGSGNTGELFF. CDR3 in DNA: TGCGCCAGCAGCGGGTCCGGGAACACCGGGGAGCTGTTTTTT.

This rearrangement joins TRBV19 to TRBJ1-2; D remains ambiguous. This CDR3 comprises 12 residues. With 8 bases removed from V and 10 bases from J, the gap between germline ends came to 17 bases. Germline CDR1 and CDR2: LNHDA and SQIVND (reference sequence). CDR3 coding DNA: TGTGCCAGTTCCGGCCGCTACATCCCCTACACCTTC. Translated: CASSGRYIPYTF.

The CDR3 DNA follows: TGTGCCATTCGTCCCGGGACAGGGGAAAGCTCTGGAAACACCATATATTTT. Translating gives CAIRPGTGESSGNTIYF. The rearrangement links TRBV10-3 to TRBJ1-3; 10 bases map to TRBD1. Germline CDR1 is ENHRY and CDR2 is SYGVKD. With V trimmed by 9 bases and J by 0 bases, 11 bases remained unmatched. The CDR3 contains 17 residues.

V gene TRBV14 combines with J gene TRBJ1-1; tentatively, D is TRBD1 (6 bases). This CDR3 contains 16 residues. Per the germline V gene, CDR1 is SGHDN and CDR2 is FVKESK. Trimming pared 4 bases from V and 1 base from J, leaving 16 bases between. The CDR3 sequence: CASSLLEGGRNTEAFF. CDR3 DNA: TGTGCCAGCAGCCTTTTAGAAGGGGGAAGGAACACTGAAGCTTTCTTT.

The DNA for the CDR3 is TGTGCCAGCAGTTTATCCCTCACCAGCTATGGCTACACCTTC. Translation: CASSLSLTSYGYTF. This rearrangement joins TRBV27 to TRBJ1-2; no clear D. This CDR3 has 14 amino acids. The ends were cut back, 0 bases at V and 4 bases at J, with 9 bases in the middle. Germline V gene lookup returns CDR1 MNHEY and CDR2 SMNVEV (reference sequence).